These T cell receptor beta chains were read from a single sample in a study of cytomegalovirus exposure and HLA in healthy donors. Here immunoSEQ multiplex PCR was the method, and the copy in TCRdb shows in-frame clones only, minus some. The profile shows about 130,000 clones, 74% of them singletons. What was sequenced was PBMCs. Receptors were obtained from a man aged 35 to 55 in good health and CMV-seropositive. The CDR3 runs from the conserved cysteine through the conserved F or W. The D gene is left open where the match is weak. Clone size is stated in some rows and not others, as once, few, many or a class when expanded.

clone size: .
D gene: TRBD1
J gene: TRBJ2-7
V gene: TRBV10-3
CDR3 protein: CAISGTGGLNEQYF
CDR3 DNA: TGTGCCATCAGCGGGACAGGGGGTTTGAACGAGCAGTACTTC

clone size: .
D gene: .
J gene: TRBJ2-7
V gene: TRBV28
CDR3 protein: CASSLYRVLNEQYF
CDR3 DNA: TGTGCCAGCAGTTTATACAGGGTCCTCAACGAGCAGTACTTC

clone size: .
D gene: .
J gene: TRBJ1-3
V gene: TRBV6-1
CDR3 protein: CASSPQTSGNTIYF
CDR3 DNA: TGTGCCAGCAGTCCGCAGACTTCTGGAAACACCATATATTTT

clone size: few
D gene: TRBD1
J gene: TRBJ2-5
V gene: TRBV4-1
CDR3 protein: CASSQGTGDRETQYF
CDR3 DNA: TGCGCCAGCAGCCAAGGGACAGGGGATAGGGAGACCCAGTACTTC

clone size: .
D gene: .
J gene: TRBJ1-2
V gene: TRBV4-2
CDR3 protein: CASSSGGLGRGYGYTF
CDR3 DNA: TGTGCCAGCAGCTCCGGAGGTCTGGGTAGAGGCTATGGCTACACCTTC

clone size: few
D gene: TRBD2
J gene: TRBJ2-7
V gene: TRBV5-6
CDR3 protein: CASSLGAGGVYEQYF
CDR3 DNA: TGTGCCAGCAGCTTGGGAGCGGGGGGGGTCTACGAGCAGTACTTC

clone size: .
D gene: .
J gene: TRBJ1-3
V gene: TRBV11-3
CDR3 protein: CASTRQGIPGNTIYF
CDR3 DNA: TGTGCCAGCACCCGGCAGGGGATCCCTGGAAACACCATATATTTT

clone size: few
D gene: .
J gene: TRBJ2-4
V gene: TRBV30
CDR3 protein: CAWGPGWPNIQYF
CDR3 DNA: TGTGCCTGGGGTCCCGGGTGGCCAAACATTCAGTACTTC

clone size: .
D gene: .
J gene: TRBJ2-7
V gene: TRBV7-2
CDR3 protein: CASSLINLSSYEQYF
CDR3 DNA: TGTGCCAGCAGCTTAATTAACTTGAGCTCCTACGAGCAGTACTTC

clone size: .
D gene: .
J gene: TRBJ2-7
V gene: TRBV27
CDR3 protein: CASRLTPQGTYEQYF
CDR3 DNA: TGTGCCAGCAGACTAACCCCACAGGGTACCTACGAGCAGTACTTC

clone size: .
D gene: .
J gene: TRBJ1-1
V gene: TRBV28
CDR3 protein: CASSLGRETEAFF
CDR3 DNA: TGTGCCAGCAGTTTAGGGCGGGAGACTGAAGCTTTCTTT

clone size: few
D gene: .
J gene: TRBJ1-4
V gene: TRBV4-1
CDR3 protein: CASSPYFEGSRKLFF
CDR3 DNA: TGCGCCAGCAGCCCCTACTTTGAGGGATCGCGAAAACTGTTTTTT

clone size: .
D gene: TRBD1
J gene: TRBJ1-4
V gene: TRBV5-1
CDR3 protein: CASSIGTANEKLFF
CDR3 DNA: TGCGCCAGCAGCATAGGGACAGCTAATGAAAAACTGTTTTTT

clone size: .
D gene: .
J gene: TRBJ1-4
V gene: TRBV6-1
CDR3 protein: CASRTGGLGEKLFF
CDR3 DNA: TGTGCCAGCAGGACGGGAGGGCTGGGTGAAAAACTGTTTTTT

clone size: once
D gene: TRBD1
J gene: TRBJ2-7
V gene: TRBV11-3
CDR3 protein: CASSYRGQGNNEQYF
CDR3 DNA: TGTGCCAGCAGCTATCGGGGACAGGGGAATAACGAGCAGTACTTC

clone size: .
D gene: TRBD2
J gene: TRBJ2-1
V gene: TRBV2
CDR3 protein: CASSLTSGGYNEQFF
CDR3 DNA: TGTGCCAGCAGTCTAACTAGCGGGGGATACAATGAGCAGTTCTTC

clone size: .
D gene: .
J gene: TRBJ2-7
V gene: TRBV6-5
CDR3 protein: CASSTEQGNLYEQYF
CDR3 DNA: TGTGCCAGCAGTACAGAACAGGGTAACCTCTACGAGCAGTACTTC

clone size: .
D gene: TRBD1
J gene: TRBJ2-5
V gene: TRBV5-1
CDR3 protein: CASSPTTGGQETQYF
CDR3 DNA: TGCGCCAGCAGCCCAACGACAGGGGGCCAAGAGACCCAGTACTTC

clone size: .
D gene: TRBD2
J gene: TRBJ2-1
V gene: TRBV6-5
CDR3 protein: CASSYSTAGGGEQFF
CDR3 DNA: TGTGCCAGCAGTTACTCGACGGCGGGAGGGGGTGAGCAGTTCTTC

clone size: .
D gene: .
J gene: TRBJ2-7
V gene: TRBV19
CDR3 protein: CASSIEGGTPYEQYF
CDR3 DNA: TGTGCCAGTAGTATAGAAGGGGGTACCCCCTACGAGCAGTACTTC

clone size: .
D gene: TRBD1
J gene: TRBJ2-7
V gene: TRBV7-2
CDR3 protein: CASSRDRDSRYEQYF
CDR3 DNA: TGTGCCAGCAGTAGGGACAGGGATTCAAGGTACGAGCAGTACTTC

clone size: .
D gene: .
J gene: TRBJ1-4
V gene: TRBV28
CDR3 protein: CASSWGATNEKLFF
CDR3 DNA: TGTGCCAGCTCCTGGGGCGCAACTAATGAAAAACTGTTTTTT

clone size: .
D gene: .
J gene: TRBJ1-5
V gene: TRBV7-8
CDR3 protein: CASSSRQDSHQPQHF
CDR3 DNA: TGTGCCAGCAGTTCACGACAGGACTCCCATCAGCCCCAGCATTTT

clone size: few
D gene: .
J gene: TRBJ1-2
V gene: TRBV14
CDR3 protein: CASSQGARAGYGYTF
CDR3 DNA: TGTGCCAGCAGCCAAGGAGCCAGGGCCGGCTATGGCTACACCTTC

clone size: .
D gene: TRBD1
J gene: TRBJ1-5
V gene: TRBV15
CDR3 protein: CATSNSRGPQPQHF
CDR3 DNA: TGTGCCACCAGCAATTCGAGGGGGCCCCAGCCCCAGCATTTT

clone size: .
D gene: TRBD1
J gene: TRBJ1-1
V gene: TRBV19
CDR3 protein: CASTPGQGRTEAFF
CDR3 DNA: TGTGCCAGTACTCCGGGACAGGGGAGAACTGAAGCTTTCTTT

clone size: .
D gene: TRBD1
J gene: TRBJ1-2
V gene: TRBV5-5
CDR3 protein: CASSLQWGQGVGYTF
CDR3 DNA: TGTGCCAGCAGCTTGCAATGGGGACAGGGTGTGGGCTACACCTTC

clone size: .
D gene: TRBD2
J gene: TRBJ2-2
V gene: TRBV27
CDR3 protein: CASSFSSGRAYTGELFF
CDR3 DNA: TGTGCCAGCAGTTTTTCTAGCGGGAGGGCATACACCGGGGAGCTGTTTTTT

clone size: few
D gene: TRBD2
J gene: TRBJ2-7
V gene: TRBV6-5
CDR3 protein: CASSPTSGRVEQYF
CDR3 DNA: TGTGCCAGCAGCCCGACTAGCGGGAGGGTCGAGCAGTACTTC

clone size: .
D gene: .
J gene: TRBJ1-2
V gene: TRBV7-8
CDR3 protein: CASSLDNNYGYTF
CDR3 DNA: TGTGCCAGCAGCTTAGACAACAACTATGGCTACACCTTC

clone size: .
D gene: TRBD2
J gene: TRBJ2-1
V gene: TRBV6-6
CDR3 protein: CASSYGTSPYNEQFF
CDR3 DNA: TGTGCCAGCAGTTATGGGACTAGTCCCTACAATGAGCAGTTCTTC

clone size: once
D gene: .
J gene: TRBJ2-6
V gene: TRBV28
CDR3 protein: CASRGGTSSPGANVLTF
CDR3 DNA: TGTGCCAGCAGAGGAGGGACGTCCTCCCCTGGGGCCAACGTCCTGACTTTC

clone size: .
D gene: .
J gene: TRBJ1-1
V gene: TRBV28
CDR3 protein: CASSGGSTEAFF
CDR3 DNA: TGTGCCAGCAGCGGGGGGAGCACTGAAGCTTTCTTT

clone size: .
D gene: .
J gene: TRBJ1-1
V gene: TRBV30
CDR3 protein: CAREGTGSIEAFF
CDR3 DNA: TGTGCCAGGGAGGGGACGGGGTCCATTGAAGCTTTCTTT

clone size: .
D gene: TRBD2
J gene: TRBJ2-1
V gene: TRBV11-3
CDR3 protein: CASSLRLAGPNEQFF
CDR3 DNA: TGTGCCAGCAGCCTAAGACTAGCGGGGCCCAATGAGCAGTTCTTC

clone size: .
D gene: TRBD2
J gene: TRBJ2-3
V gene: TRBV7-2
CDR3 protein: CASSLGGRGDTDTQYF
CDR3 DNA: TGTGCCAGCAGCTTAGGGGGGCGGGGGGACACAGATACGCAGTATTTT

clone size: once
D gene: TRBD1
J gene: TRBJ1-2
V gene: TRBV5-1
CDR3 protein: CASSPDRVHGYTF
CDR3 DNA: TGCGCCAGCAGCCCAGACAGGGTCCATGGCTACACCTTC

clone size: .
D gene: TRBD2
J gene: TRBJ2-7
V gene: TRBV10-3
CDR3 protein: CAISEWGRAGGPNVYEQYF
CDR3 DNA: TGTGCCATCAGTGAGTGGGGTAGGGCGGGGGGGCCGAACGTCTACGAGCAGTACTTC

clone size: .
D gene: TRBD1
J gene: TRBJ1-2
V gene: TRBV30
CDR3 protein: CAFRTGDYGYTF
CDR3 DNA: TGTGCCTTTAGGACAGGGGACTATGGCTACACCTTC

clone size: .
D gene: TRBD1
J gene: TRBJ1-4
V gene: TRBV6-1
CDR3 protein: CASRLYRGEKLFF
CDR3 DNA: TGTGCCAGCAGACTTTACAGGGGCGAAAAACTGTTTTTT

clone size: .
D gene: .
J gene: TRBJ1-5
V gene: TRBV28
CDR3 protein: CASSPLGQGYNQPQHF
CDR3 DNA: TGTGCCAGCAGTCCGTTGGGCCAGGGCTACAATCAGCCCCAGCATTTT

clone size: .
D gene: TRBD1
J gene: TRBJ2-7
V gene: TRBV19
CDR3 protein: CASKPGQGNAEQYF
CDR3 DNA: TGTGCCAGTAAACCGGGACAGGGTAACGCCGAGCAGTACTTC

clone size: few
D gene: TRBD1
J gene: TRBJ2-2
V gene: TRBV7-6
CDR3 protein: CASSLAGGGTGELFF
CDR3 DNA: TGTGCCAGCAGCTTAGCAGGGGGCGGCACCGGGGAGCTGTTTTTT

clone size: .
D gene: TRBD1
J gene: TRBJ2-3
V gene: TRBV30
CDR3 protein: CAWSGDRGGGGTQYF
CDR3 DNA: TGTGCCTGGAGTGGGGACAGGGGCGGGGGTGGTACGCAGTATTTT

clone size: .
D gene: TRBD2
J gene: TRBJ2-7
V gene: TRBV5-6
CDR3 protein: CASSWGLAGPPYSYEQYF
CDR3 DNA: TGTGCCAGCAGCTGGGGACTAGCGGGCCCCCCCTACTCCTACGAGCAGTACTTC

clone size: .
D gene: TRBD2
J gene: TRBJ2-5
V gene: TRBV5-6
CDR3 protein: CASSLSGRMETQYF
CDR3 DNA: TGTGCCAGCAGCTTAAGCGGGAGGATGGAGACCCAGTACTTC

clone size: .
D gene: TRBD1
J gene: TRBJ1-5
V gene: TRBV5-6
CDR3 protein: CASSLNTGGEGQPQHF
CDR3 DNA: TGTGCCAGCAGCTTAAACACAGGGGGAGAAGGTCAGCCCCAGCATTTT

clone size: .
D gene: .
J gene: TRBJ2-1
V gene: TRBV27
CDR3 protein: CASSFNPSSYNEQFF
CDR3 DNA: TGTGCCAGCAGTTTTAACCCGAGCTCCTACAATGAGCAGTTCTTC

clone size: .
D gene: TRBD1
J gene: TRBJ1-1
V gene: TRBV6-5
CDR3 protein: CASRDRGNEAFF
CDR3 DNA: TGTGCCAGCAGGGACAGGGGCAATGAAGCTTTCTTT

clone size: few
D gene: TRBD1
J gene: TRBJ2-7
V gene: TRBV7-2
CDR3 protein: CASSRDRVVYEQYF
CDR3 DNA: TGTGCCAGCAGCAGAGACAGGGTCGTCTACGAGCAGTACTTC

clone size: .
D gene: TRBD1
J gene: TRBJ1-2
V gene: TRBV5-6
CDR3 protein: CASSTGTAIYGYTF
CDR3 DNA: TGTGCCAGCAGCACCGGGACAGCCATCTATGGCTACACCTTC

clone size: few
D gene: .
J gene: TRBJ1-1
V gene: TRBV2
CDR3 protein: CASSSTVLGTEAFF
CDR3 DNA: TGTGCCAGCAGTTCGACAGTCCTCGGGACTGAAGCTTTCTTT

clone size: .
D gene: TRBD2
J gene: TRBJ2-1
V gene: TRBV5-1
CDR3 protein: CASSSTSGTYNEQFF
CDR3 DNA: TGCGCCAGCAGCTCGACTAGCGGAACCTACAATGAGCAGTTCTTC

clone size: .
D gene: TRBD1
J gene: TRBJ1-2
V gene: TRBV5-4
CDR3 protein: CASSYDPTGTYGYTF
CDR3 DNA: TGTGCCAGCAGCTACGACCCGACAGGGACCTATGGCTACACCTTC

clone size: few
D gene: .
J gene: TRBJ1-4
V gene: TRBV28
CDR3 protein: CASSSRDISGEKLFF
CDR3 DNA: TGTGCCAGCAGTTCCCGGGACATTAGTGGAGAAAAACTGTTTTTT

clone size: .
D gene: .
J gene: TRBJ1-2
V gene: TRBV5-4
CDR3 protein: CASSSLRQANGYTF
CDR3 DNA: TGTGCCAGCAGCTCCCTTCGACAGGCAAATGGCTACACCTTC

clone size: few
D gene: TRBD2
J gene: TRBJ2-1
V gene: TRBV5-1
CDR3 protein: CASKLGLAGANSYNEQFF
CDR3 DNA: TGCGCCAGCAAACTCGGACTAGCGGGGGCAAACTCCTACAATGAGCAGTTCTTC

clone size: .
D gene: TRBD1
J gene: TRBJ1-2
V gene: TRBV7-6
CDR3 protein: CASSSRQGTYGYTF
CDR3 DNA: TGTGCCAGCAGCTCCCGACAGGGAACCTATGGCTACACCTTC

clone size: .
D gene: TRBD1
J gene: TRBJ2-5
V gene: TRBV28
CDR3 protein: CASSRPGTGFKKYF
CDR3 DNA: TGTGCCAGCAGTCGTCCCGGGACAGGGTTCAAGAAGTACTTC